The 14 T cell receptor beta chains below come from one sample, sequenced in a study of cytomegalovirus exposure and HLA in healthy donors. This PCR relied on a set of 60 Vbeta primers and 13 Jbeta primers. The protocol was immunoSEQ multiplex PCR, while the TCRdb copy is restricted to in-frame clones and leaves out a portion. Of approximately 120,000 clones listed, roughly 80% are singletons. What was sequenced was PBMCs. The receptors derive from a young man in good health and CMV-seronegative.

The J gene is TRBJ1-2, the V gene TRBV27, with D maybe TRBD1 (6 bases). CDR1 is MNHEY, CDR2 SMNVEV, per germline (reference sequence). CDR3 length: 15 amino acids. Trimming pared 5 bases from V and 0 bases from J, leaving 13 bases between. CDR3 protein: CASSITGNSNYGYTF. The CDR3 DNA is TGTGCCAGCAGTATTACAGGGAACTCTAACTATGGCTACACCTTC.

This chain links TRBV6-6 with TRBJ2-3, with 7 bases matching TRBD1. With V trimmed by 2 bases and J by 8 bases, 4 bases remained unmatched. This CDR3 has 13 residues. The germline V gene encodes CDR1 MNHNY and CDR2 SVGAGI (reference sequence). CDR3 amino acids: CASSYADRSTQYF. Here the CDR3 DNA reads TGTGCCAGCAGTTACGCGGACAGGAGTACGCAGTATTTT.

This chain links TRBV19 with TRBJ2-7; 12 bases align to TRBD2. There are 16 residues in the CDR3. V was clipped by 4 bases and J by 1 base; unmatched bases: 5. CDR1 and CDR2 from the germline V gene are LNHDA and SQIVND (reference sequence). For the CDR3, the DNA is TGTGCCAGTAGTACGTCCGGGACTAGCGGGTCCTACGAGCAGTACTTC. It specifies CASSTSGTSGSYEQYF.

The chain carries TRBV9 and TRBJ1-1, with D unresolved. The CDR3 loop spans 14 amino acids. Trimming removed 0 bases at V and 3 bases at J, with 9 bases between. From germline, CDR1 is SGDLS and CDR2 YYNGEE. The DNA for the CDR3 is TGTGCCAGCAGCGTAGGGAGGGTAGACACTGAAGCTTTCTTT. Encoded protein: CASSVGRVDTEAFF.

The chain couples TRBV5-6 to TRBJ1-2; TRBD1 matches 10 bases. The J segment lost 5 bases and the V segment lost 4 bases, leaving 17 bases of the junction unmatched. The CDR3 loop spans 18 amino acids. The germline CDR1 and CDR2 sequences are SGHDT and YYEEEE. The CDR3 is CASSAGDRGGVVRYGYTF. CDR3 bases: TGTGCCAGCAGCGCTGGGGACAGGGGTGGTGTAGTAAGGTATGGCTACACCTTC.

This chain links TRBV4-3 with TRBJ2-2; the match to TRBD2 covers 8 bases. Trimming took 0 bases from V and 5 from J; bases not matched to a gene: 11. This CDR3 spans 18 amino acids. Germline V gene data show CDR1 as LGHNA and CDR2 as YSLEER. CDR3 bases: TGCGCCAGCAGCCAAGACCCAGCGGGGGATTCGTGGACCGGGGAGCTGTTTTTT. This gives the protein CASSQDPAGDSWTGELFF.

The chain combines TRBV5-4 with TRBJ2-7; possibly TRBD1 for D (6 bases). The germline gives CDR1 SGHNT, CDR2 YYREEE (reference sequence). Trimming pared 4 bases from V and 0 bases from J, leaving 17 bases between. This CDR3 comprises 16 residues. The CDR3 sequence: CASSPYGQSNSYEQYF. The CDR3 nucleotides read TGTGCCAGCAGCCCTTATGGACAGTCGAACTCCTACGAGCAGTACTTC.

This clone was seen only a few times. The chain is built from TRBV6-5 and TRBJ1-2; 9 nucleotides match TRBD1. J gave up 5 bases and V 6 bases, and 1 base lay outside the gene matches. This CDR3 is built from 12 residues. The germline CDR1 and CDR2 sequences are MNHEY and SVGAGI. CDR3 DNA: TGTGCCAGCAGGGGACAGGGTTATGGCTACACCTTC. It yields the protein CASRGQGYGYTF.

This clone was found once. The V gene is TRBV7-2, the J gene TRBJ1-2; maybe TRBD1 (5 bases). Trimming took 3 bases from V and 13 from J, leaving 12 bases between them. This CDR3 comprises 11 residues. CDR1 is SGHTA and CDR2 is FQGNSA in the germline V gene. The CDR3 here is CASSFPGHATF. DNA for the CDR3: TGTGCCAGCAGCTTCCCAGGGCACGCCACCTTC.

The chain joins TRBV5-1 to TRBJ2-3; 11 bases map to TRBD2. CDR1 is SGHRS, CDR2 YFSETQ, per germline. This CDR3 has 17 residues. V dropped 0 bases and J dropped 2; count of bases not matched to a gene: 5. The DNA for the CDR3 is TGCGCCAGCAGCTTGGAGGGGACTAGCGGCTACACAGATACGCAGTATTTT. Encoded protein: CASSLEGTSGYTDTQYF.

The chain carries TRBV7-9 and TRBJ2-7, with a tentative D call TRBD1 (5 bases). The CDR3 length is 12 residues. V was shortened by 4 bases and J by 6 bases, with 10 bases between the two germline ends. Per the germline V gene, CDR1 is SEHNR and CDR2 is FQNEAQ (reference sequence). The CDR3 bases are TGTGCCAGCAGCTGGGGCCCTGGCGAGCAGTACTTC. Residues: CASSWGPGEQYF.

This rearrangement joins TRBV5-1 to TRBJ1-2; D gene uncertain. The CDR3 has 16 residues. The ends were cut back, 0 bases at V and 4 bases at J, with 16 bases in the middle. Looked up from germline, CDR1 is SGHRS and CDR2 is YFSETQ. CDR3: CASSLGLGSEGYGYTF. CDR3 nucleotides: TGCGCCAGCAGCTTGGGGTTGGGGAGTGAAGGCTATGGCTACACCTTC.

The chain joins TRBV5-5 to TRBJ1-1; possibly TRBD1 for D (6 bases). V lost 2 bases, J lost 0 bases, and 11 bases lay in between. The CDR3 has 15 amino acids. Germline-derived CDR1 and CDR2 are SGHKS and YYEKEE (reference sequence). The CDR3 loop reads CASSLQGPMNTEAFF. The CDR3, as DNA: TGTGCCAGCAGCTTACAGGGCCCGATGAACACTGAAGCTTTCTTT.

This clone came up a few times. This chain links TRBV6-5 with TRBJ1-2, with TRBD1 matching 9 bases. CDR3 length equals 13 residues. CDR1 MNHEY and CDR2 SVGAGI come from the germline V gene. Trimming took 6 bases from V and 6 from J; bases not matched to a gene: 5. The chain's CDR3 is CASRGQGIHGYTF. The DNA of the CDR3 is TGTGCCAGCAGGGGACAGGGAATTCATGGCTACACCTTC.